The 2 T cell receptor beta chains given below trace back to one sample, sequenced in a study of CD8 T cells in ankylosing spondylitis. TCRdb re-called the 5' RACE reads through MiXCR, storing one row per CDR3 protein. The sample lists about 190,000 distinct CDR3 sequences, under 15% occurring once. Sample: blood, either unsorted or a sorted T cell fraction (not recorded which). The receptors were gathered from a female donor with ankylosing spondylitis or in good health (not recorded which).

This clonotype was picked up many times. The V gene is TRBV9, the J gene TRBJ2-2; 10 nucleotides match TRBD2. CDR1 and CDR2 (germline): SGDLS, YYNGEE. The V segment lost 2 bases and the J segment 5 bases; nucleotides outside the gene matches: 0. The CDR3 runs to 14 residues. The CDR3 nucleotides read TGTGCCAGCAGCGTGGGACTAGCGACCGGGGAGCTGTTTTTT. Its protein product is CASSVGLATGELFF.

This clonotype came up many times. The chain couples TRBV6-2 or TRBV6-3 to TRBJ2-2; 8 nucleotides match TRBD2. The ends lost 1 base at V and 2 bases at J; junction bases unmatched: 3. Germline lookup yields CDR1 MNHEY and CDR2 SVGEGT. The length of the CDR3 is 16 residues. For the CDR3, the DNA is TGTGCCAGCAGTTACTGGCTAGCGGGCAACACCGGGGAGCTGTTTTTT. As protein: CASSYWLAGNTGELFF.